Listed below are T cell receptor beta chains from one sample, sequenced in a study of technical replicates of blood from four donors. Data came from immunoSEQ multiplex PCR; TCRdb stores just in-frame clones and leaves some out. The sample includes under 15,000 clones, over 70% of them seen just once. Material: PBMCs. The origin of the receptors is a human donor in good health. Both conserved end residues are part of each CDR3. The order of the fields is D gene, J gene, clone size, V gene, CDR3 DNA, CDR3 protein. A D gene is named only where the DNA matches it firmly. Not all rows give a size; the values are once, few, many and, for expanded clones, a class.

. | TRBJ2-1 | . | TRBV28 | TGTGCCAGCAGTTTATACCAGAATGAGCAGTTCTTC | CASSLYQNEQFF
TRBD1 | TRBJ2-5 | . | TRBV7-8 | TGTGCCAGCAGAGGTACAGGGGAAGAGACCCAGTACTTC | CASRGTGEETQYF
. | TRBJ2-2 | . | TRBV18 | TGTGCCAGCTCACCCCCTACCAGTCGGGAGACCGGGGAGCTGTTTTTT | CASSPPTSRETGELFF
. | TRBJ1-4 | few | TRBV19 | TGTGCCAGTAGTACCTACGGGGATCGTGAAAAACTGTTTTTT | CASSTYGDREKLFF
TRBD2 | TRBJ2-7 | . | TRBV9 | TGTGCCAGCAGCGTAGGAAGCGGGAGTTACGAGCAGTACTTC | CASSVGSGSYEQYF
TRBD1 | TRBJ2-7 | . | TRBV5-6 | TGTGCCAGCAGCTTAGTGGGGACAGGGATGACCTACGAGCAGTACTTC | CASSLVGTGMTYEQYF
TRBD1 | TRBJ1-6 | . | TRBV6-1 | TGTGCCAGCAGTGAAGGGACAGGGGGCTCACCCCTCCACTTT | CASSEGTGGSPLHF
TRBD2 | TRBJ2-1 | . | TRBV5-1 | TGCGCCAGCAGCTTGGGGGTAGCGGAAGCGGGGGAGCAGTTCTTC | CASSLGVAEAGEQFF
TRBD1 | TRBJ1-1 | few | TRBV7-9 | TGTGCCAGCAGCATACAGGGGAGCAGGAACACTGAAGCTTTCTTT | CASSIQGSRNTEAFF
. | TRBJ2-3 | . | TRBV5-1 | TGCGCCAGCAGCTCTAGCGTTGGGACAGATACGCAGTATTTT | CASSSSVGTDTQYF
TRBD1 | TRBJ1-4 | once | TRBV30 | TGTGCCTGGAGAGACAGGGGATCAACTAATGAAAAACTGTTTTTT | CAWRDRGSTNEKLFF
. | TRBJ1-6 | . | TRBV6-5 | TGTGCCAGCAGTTACTCGTTGCGGGGCTCACCCCTCCACTTT | CASSYSLRGSPLHF
. | TRBJ2-1 | few | TRBV12-5 | TGTGCTAGTGGTTTGGTCGTGGGGGGAAGCTCCTACAATGAGCAGTTCTTC | CASGLVVGGSSYNEQFF
. | TRBJ1-5 | . | TRBV30 | TGTGCCTGGGAGTCAGGAACCAATCAGCCCCAGCATTTT | CAWESGTNQPQHF
. | TRBJ1-2 | . | TRBV5-6 | TGTGCCAGCAGCTTTCAACGGGGGGGTAACTATGGCTACACCTTC | CASSFQRGGNYGYTF
. | TRBJ2-7 | . | TRBV6-1 | TGTGCCAGCACCACCCGGGGGTACGAGCAGTACTTC | CASTTRGYEQYF
TRBD1 | TRBJ2-1 | . | TRBV11-1 | TGTGCCAGCAGCTACATCGGGGCGCAGGGGGTCCGTCATGAGCAGTTCTTC | CASSYIGAQGVRHEQFF
TRBD2 | TRBJ2-1 | . | TRBV5-1 | TGCGCCAGCACCGGACTAGCGTCCAACAATGAGCAGTTCTTC | CASTGLASNNEQFF
TRBD1 | TRBJ1-3 | . | TRBV6-1 | TGTGCCAGCAGTGACCTCACGGACAGGGTGAACACCATATATTTT | CASSDLTDRVNTIYF
TRBD1 | TRBJ1-1 | few | TRBV18 | TGTGCCAGCTCTCCCGGGACAGGGGAGGACACTGAAGCTTTCTTT | CASSPGTGEDTEAFF
TRBD1 | TRBJ1-3 | . | TRBV7-3 | TGTGCCAGCAGCTCGGGACAGATAGGAAACACCATATATTTT | CASSSGQIGNTIYF
. | TRBJ1-5 | few | TRBV18 | TGTGCCAGCTCACCAACCACCGACACGCCCCAGCATTTT | CASSPTTDTPQHF